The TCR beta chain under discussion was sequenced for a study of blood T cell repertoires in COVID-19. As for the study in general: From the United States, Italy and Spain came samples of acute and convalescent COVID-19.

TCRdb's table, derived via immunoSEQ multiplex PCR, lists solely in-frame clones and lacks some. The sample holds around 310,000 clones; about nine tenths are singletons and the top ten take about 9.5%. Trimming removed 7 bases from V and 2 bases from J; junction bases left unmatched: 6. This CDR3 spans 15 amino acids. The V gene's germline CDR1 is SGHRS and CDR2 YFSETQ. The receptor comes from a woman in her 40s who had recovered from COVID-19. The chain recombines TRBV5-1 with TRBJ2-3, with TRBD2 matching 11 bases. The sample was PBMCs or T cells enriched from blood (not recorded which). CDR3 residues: CASGGTSGLTDTQYF. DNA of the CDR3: TGCGCCAGCGGGGGGACTAGCGGCCTCACAGATACGCAGTATTTT.